This T cell receptor beta chain was found in a study of blood T cells in healthy people across ages. Points from the study as a whole: Both naive CD4+ cell counts and diversity were greater in long-lived donors than in aged donors.

Per sample, a minimum of 6.5 million PBMCs were isolated. Each sample provided at least 6 micrograms of extracted total RNA. With respect to this clonotype: Its target is unknown.

Primers used in a second PCR of about 6 to 11 cycles were a sample-barcoded 5' primer and a J-beta primer mix. TCRdb passed the 5' RACE reads through MiXCR, listing each CDR3 protein once. The data contain approximately 320,000 distinct CDR3 sequences, roughly a quarter of them singletons. The receptor comes from a woman aged 65 to 85 in good health. Sequenced: blood.

DNA of the CDR3: TGCAGTGCTAAGGAGTTGACTAAGGGGGCTGGATACGGCTACACCTTC. This translates into CSAKELTKGAGYGYTF. The rearrangement links TRBV20-1 to TRBJ1-2; 7 bases align to TRBD1. This CDR3 region has 16 residues. Trimming took 4 bases from V and 8 from J; bases not matched to a gene: 19. The germline V gene has CDR1 DFQATT and CDR2 SNEGSKA (reference sequence).